Listed here are 20 T cell receptor beta chains from one sample, sequenced in a study of a mutant IDH1 vaccine in newly diagnosed glioma. Their cognate antigens are unknown. Time point denoted: week 11, during vaccination. The investigators gave 300 ug of mutant IDH1 20-mer peptide in each vaccine dose, together with topical imiquimod. TCRdb's table, derived via immunoSEQ multiplex PCR, lists solely in-frame clones and lacks some. The profile shows some 130,000 clones, around 80% of them singletons. Material: PBMCs, obtained from a glioma patient whose treatment included an IDH1 peptide vaccine. The receptors stem from a man aged 40-50 years with glioma.

This clone is medium-sized in the sample. The chain employs TRBV10-3 and TRBJ2-2, with 7 nucleotides matching TRBD1. Unmatched junction bases numbered 6, after V lost 11 bases and J lost 0 bases. Germline V gene data show CDR1 as ENHRY and CDR2 as SYGVKD. This CDR3 is built from 14 residues. The CDR3 nucleotides are TGTGCCGCGACCGGGACAGCGAACACCGGGGAGCTGTTTTTT. It translates to CAATGTANTGELFF.

The chain is built from TRBV4-2 and TRBJ1-6; D possibly corresponds to TRBD1 (6 bases). Per germline, CDR1 LGHNA and CDR2 YNFKEQ. The CDR3 has 15 residues. The V gene lost 0 bases and the J gene lost 9 bases, with 12 bases spanning the gap. DNA of the CDR3: TGTGCCAGCAGCCAAGAAAGGGGGGTGGGTTCACCCCTCCACTTT. This sequence encodes CASSQERGVGSPLHF.

This clone was observed a few times. V usage is TRBV27 and J usage is TRBJ1-6; weak D call: TRBD1 (6 bases). The CDR3 runs 14 residues. Germline loops: CDR1 MNHEY, CDR2 SMNVEV (reference sequence). The ends were cut back, 2 bases at V and 8 bases at J, with 10 bases in the middle. Here the CDR3 DNA reads TGTGCCAGCAGTTTAGTAGACAGGTATTCACCCCTCCACTTT. It translates to CASSLVDRYSPLHF.

The chain couples TRBV27 to TRBJ1-1, with 8 bases identical to TRBD1. The CDR3 contains 18 residues. CDR1 and CDR2 (germline): MNHEY, SMNVEV (reference sequence). V lost 2 bases, J lost 3 bases, and 14 bases stayed unmatched. Here the CDR3 reads CASSLRRGPWVFDTEAFF. Here the CDR3 DNA reads TGTGCCAGCAGTTTACGCAGGGGGCCATGGGTTTTTGACACTGAAGCTTTCTTT.

The chain combines TRBV28 with TRBJ1-4, with 7 nucleotides matching TRBD1. The CDR3 extends over 14 amino acids. Unmatched junction bases numbered 7, after V lost 5 bases and J lost 7 bases. CDR1 is MDHEN and CDR2 is SYDVKM in the germline V gene. DNA for the CDR3: TGTGCCAGCAGTGGGGACAGCGTTAGTGAAAAACTGTTTTTT. It encodes CASSGDSVSEKLFF.

The CDR3 DNA reads TGTGCCAGCAGTTTCGAAGAAAAACTGTTTTTT. Residues: CASSFEEKLFF. The chain employs TRBV28 and TRBJ1-4; D remains ambiguous. The ends were cut back, 3 bases at V and 8 bases at J, with 4 bases in the middle. The germline gives CDR1 MDHEN, CDR2 SYDVKM. The CDR3 has 11 residues.

This clone has a handful of counts. J is TRBJ2-5 and V is TRBV9; D could derive from TRBD1 or TRBD2 (5 bases each). Germline V gene sequence: CDR1 SGDLS, CDR2 YYNGEE. Trimming removed 0 bases at V and 2 bases at J, with 8 bases between. This CDR3 contains 14 residues. As DNA, the CDR3 is TGTGCCAGCAGCGTAGAAGGGACGCAAGAGACCCAGTACTTC. Amino acids: CASSVEGTQETQYF.

The rearrangement joins TRBV7-2 to TRBJ2-1; unclear D gene. From germline, CDR1 is SGHTA and CDR2 FQGNSA. This CDR3 spans 14 amino acids. The V end was cut by 5 bases, the J end by 0 bases, with 8 bases between. The CDR3 nucleotides read TGTGCCAGCAGCCCCCTTTACTCCTACAATGAGCAGTTCTTC. Its translation: CASSPLYSYNEQFF.

This clone has only one observation. The rearrangement links TRBV5-1 to TRBJ2-2; 8 bases fit TRBD2. Germline-derived CDR1 and CDR2 are SGHRS and YFSETQ. The CDR3 runs 15 residues. After removal of 6 bases from V and 4 bases from J, the junction contained 8 bases not matched to a gene. The CDR3 sequence is CASKPGGDRTGELFF. CDR3 nucleotide sequence: TGCGCCAGCAAGCCCGGGGGGGATCGCACCGGGGAGCTGTTTTTT. Complete variable domain (other parts from reference TRBV5-1 and TRBJ2-2): KAGVTQTPRYLIKTRGQQVTLSCSPISGHRSVSWYQQTPGQGLQFLFEYFSETQRNKGNFPGRFSGRQFSNSRSEMNVSTLELGDSALYLCASKPGGDRTGELFFGEGSRLTVL.

J is TRBJ2-5 and V is TRBV5-4, with TRBD2 identical over 9 bases. Germline V gives CDR1 SGHNT, CDR2 YYREEE (reference sequence). The CDR3 has 17 residues. V trimming: 4 bases; J trimming: 4 bases; junction bases outside the gene matches: 14. For the CDR3, the DNA is TGTGCCAGCAGCCCTACCGGGACTAGCCCTTTAGGAGAGACCCAGTACTTC. It yields the protein CASSPTGTSPLGETQYF.

The chain employs TRBV9 and TRBJ2-3; D not resolved. The V and J ends lost 4 bases and 2 bases respectively, with 14 bases between them. CDR1 is SGDLS, CDR2 YYNGEE, per germline. The CDR3 extends over 15 amino acids. CDR3 in DNA: TGTGCCAGCAGCCCGAATTCGTGGGCCACAGATACGCAGTATTTT. Residues: CASSPNSWATDTQYF.

DNA of the CDR3: TGCGCCAGCAGCTTGGCCCCCAACGGGAAACTGTTTTTT. Translating gives CASSLAPNGKLFF. This chain connects TRBV5-1 to TRBJ1-4, with no clear D. With 0 bases removed from V and 11 bases from J, the gap between germline ends came to 11 bases. The CDR3 runs 13 residues. The V gene's germline CDR1 is SGHRS and CDR2 YFSETQ.

The CDR3, as DNA: TGTGCCAGCGGGGACAGGGGCTACGAGCAGTACTTC. Translated: CASGDRGYEQYF. The chain employs TRBV11-3 and TRBJ2-7, with 10 bases fitting TRBD1. CDR1 SGHNT and CDR2 YENEEA come from the germline V gene. The length of the CDR3 is 12 residues. J gave up 3 bases and V 8 bases, and 1 base lay outside the gene matches.

The CDR3 here is CASSQEDGRAYEQYF. The DNA of the CDR3 is TGTGCCAGCAGCCAAGAAGACGGGAGGGCCTACGAGCAGTACTTC. The chain is built from TRBV4-2 and TRBJ2-7; TRBD2 matches at 8 bases. This CDR3 comprises 15 residues. Germline assignment: CDR1 LGHNA and CDR2 YNFKEQ. The trim removed 0 bases at V and 2 bases at J, leaving 3 bases unmatched.

The gene calls are TRBV7-3 and TRBJ2-1; TRBD2 matches 10 bases. The J segment lost 4 bases and the V segment lost 1 base, leaving 1 base of the junction unmatched. The CDR3 is 15 amino acids. Germline loops: CDR1 SGHTA, CDR2 FQGTGA. The CDR3 spells CASSLMTSGYNEQFF. In DNA form, the CDR3 reads TGTGCCAGCAGCTTAATGACTAGCGGGTACAATGAGCAGTTCTTC.

This clone was counted a few times. V gene TRBV4-2 combines with J gene TRBJ1-3, with TRBD1 identical over 8 bases. The J segment lost 4 bases and the V segment lost 0 bases, leaving 5 bases of the junction unmatched. Looked up from germline, CDR1 is LGHNA and CDR2 is YNFKEQ. This CDR3 spans 16 amino acids. The CDR3 region is CASSQEDREGGNTIYF. The CDR3, as DNA: TGTGCCAGCAGCCAAGAGGACAGGGAGGGCGGAAACACCATATATTTT.

The chain carries TRBV7-9 and TRBJ2-5; 11 positions match TRBD2. This CDR3 spans 16 amino acids. Trimming removed 4 bases from V and 2 bases from J; junction bases left unmatched: 6. Germline CDR1 is SEHNR and CDR2 is FQNEAQ (reference sequence). The CDR3 nucleotides are TGTGCCAGCAGCTCGCCGGGACTAGCGGAACAAGAGACCCAGTACTTC. Residues: CASSSPGLAEQETQYF.

The CDR3 DNA follows: TGCGCCAGCAGCCAAGACTCGATTAGGGACAATGAGCAGTTCTTC. This gives the protein CASSQDSIRDNEQFF. This chain links TRBV4-3 with TRBJ2-1; D unresolved. Deletions cut 0 bases from V and 5 bases from J, with 11 bases between. Per the germline V gene, CDR1 is LGHNA and CDR2 is YSLEER. This CDR3 spans 15 amino acids.

CDR3 nucleotide sequence: TGTGCCAGCAGTTTGACAAACAGGGGAGGTTTATCCGAGCAGTACTTC. Protein product: CASSLTNRGGLSEQYF. The rearrangement joins TRBV6-5 to TRBJ2-7; possible D gene TRBD1, 7 bases. There are 16 residues in the CDR3. CDR1 and CDR2 from the germline V gene are MNHEY and SVGAGI. The V gene lost 4 bases and the J gene lost 6 bases, with 22 bases spanning the gap.

The chain carries TRBV6-1 and TRBJ1-5; TRBD1 agrees at 7 bases. The CDR3 consists of 17 residues. Germline V gives CDR1 MNHNS, CDR2 SASEGT. V gave up 1 base and J gave up 7 bases; unmatched junction bases: 13. CDR3 in amino acids: CASSEGEGRGVRQPQHF. In DNA form, the CDR3 reads TGTGCCAGCAGTGAAGGTGAAGGCAGGGGGGTCCGGCAGCCCCAGCATTTT.